The 15 T cell receptor beta chains given below trace back to one sample, sequenced in a study of blood T cell repertoires in COVID-19. This table comes from immunoSEQ multiplex PCR, and its TCRdb copy is limited to in-frame clones, with some not included. The data contain roughly 200,000 clones, roughly 84% of them seen just once; the ten biggest clones take up approximately 4.7%. The source material was peripheral blood. The receptors were sampled from a man aged 50 to 59 with active or convalescent COVID-19.

V is TRBV6-5 and J is TRBJ2-2; 9 positions match TRBD1. Per the germline V gene, CDR1 is MNHEY and CDR2 is SVGAGI. J was trimmed by 7 bases and V by 8 bases; bases with no gene match: 11. The CDR3 loop spans 15 amino acids. The CDR3 loop is CASRWDRVSIGELFF. CDR3 DNA: TGTGCCAGCCGCTGGGACAGGGTATCAATCGGGGAGCTGTTTTTT.

V usage is TRBV2 and J usage is TRBJ2-2; TRBD2 matches at 7 bases. The V and J ends lost 6 bases and 1 base, in that order; junction bases with no gene match: 2. Germline CDR1 SNHLY, CDR2 FYNNEI. The CDR3 contains 14 residues. The DNA of the CDR3 is TGTGCCAGCAGGACTAGCCAGAACACCGGGGAGCTGTTTTTT. It codes for CASRTSQNTGELFF.

The rearrangement links TRBV7-9 to TRBJ1-2; D perhaps matches TRBD1 (6 bases). The V end lost 1 base, the J end lost 3 bases, and 12 bases lay between the germline ends. Germline CDR1 and CDR2: SEHNR and FQNEAQ (reference sequence). The CDR3 is made up of 15 amino acids. CDR3 bases: TGTGCCAGCAGCTTAGGCGGGGGGGCGGACTATGGCTACACCTTC. This codes for CASSLGGGADYGYTF.

The chain employs TRBV12-5 and TRBJ1-3; D possibly corresponds to TRBD1 (6 bases). V gave up 1 base and J gave up 3 bases, with 7 bases separating them. This CDR3 comprises 14 residues. Germline V gene sequence: CDR1 LGHNT, CDR2 FRNRAP. The chain's CDR3 is CASGLDRVGNTIYF. CDR3 sequence (DNA): TGTGCTAGTGGTTTGGACAGGGTTGGAAACACCATATATTTT.

The J gene is TRBJ2-7, the V gene TRBV6-2 or TRBV6-3; 9 bases are shared with TRBD1. CDR1 is MNHEY and CDR2 is SVGEGT in the germline V gene. The CDR3 spans 15 residues. The V segment lost 6 bases and the J segment 4 bases; nucleotides outside the gene matches: 10. The CDR3: CASSGNRGRLYEQYF. The CDR3 bases are TGTGCCAGCAGCGGGAACAGGGGGCGCTTATACGAGCAGTACTTC.

The chain carries TRBV7-7 and TRBJ2-5; 8 bases match TRBD1. Trimming cost V 2 bases and J 0 bases; bases outside gene matches: 2. In germline, CDR1 is SSHAT, CDR2 FNYEAQ (reference sequence). The CDR3 is 15 residues long. CDR3 sequence (DNA): TGTGCCAGCAGCTTAAAGGACAGGGACCAAGAGACCCAGTACTTC. It is translated as CASSLKDRDQETQYF.

The chain uses TRBV7-2 and TRBJ2-3; no clear D. Germline V gene lookup returns CDR1 SGHTA and CDR2 FQGNSA. V shed 6 bases and J shed 5 bases, with 15 bases lying between them. The CDR3 length is 14 residues. This CDR3 is CASSVGPAQDTQYF. The CDR3 nucleotides read TGTGCCAGCAGTGTCGGCCCAGCGCAAGATACGCAGTATTTT.

The V call is TRBV3-1 (or the pseudogene TRBV3-2), the J call TRBJ2-7, with 10 nucleotides matching TRBD2. Trimming removed 4 bases from V and 3 bases from J; junction bases left unmatched: 6. Germline V gives CDR1 LGHDT, CDR2 YNNKEL (reference sequence). This CDR3 comprises 15 residues. Written as DNA, the CDR3 is TGTGCCAGCAGCCGCGCTAGCGGGGGTGTCTACGAGCAGTACTTC. Amino acid sequence: CASSRASGGVYEQYF.

The chain joins TRBV7-7 to TRBJ2-1; 13 bases fit TRBD2. The ends lost 5 bases at V and 10 bases at J; junction bases unmatched: 14. Germline lookup yields CDR1 SSHAT and CDR2 FNYEAQ (reference sequence). This CDR3 contains 17 residues. CDR3 coding DNA: TGTGCCAGCAGCCCAGGGGAGACTAGCGGGGGGAGGGGGGAGCAGTTCTTC. Encoded protein: CASSPGETSGGRGEQFF. The full variable domain, completed using reference TRBV7-7 and TRBJ2-1, is GAGVSQSPRYKVTKRGQDVTLRCDPISSHATLYWYQQALGQGPEFLTYFNYEAQPDKSGLPSDRFSAERPEGSISTLTIQRTEQRDSAMYRCASSPGETSGGRGEQFFGPGTRLTVL.

The chain has TRBV28 and TRBJ2-7; TRBD2 aligns across 7 bases. Germline-derived CDR1 and CDR2 are MDHEN and SYDVKM. The CDR3 sequence is 15 residues long. Trimming removed 6 bases from V and 0 bases from J; junction bases left unmatched: 8. The CDR3 sequence is CASSPSGTSSYEQYF. In nucleotides, the CDR3 is TGTGCCAGCAGCCCTAGCGGAACTAGCTCCTACGAGCAGTACTTC. The full variable domain, its missing parts supplied by reference TRBV28 and TRBJ2-7, is DVKVTQSSRYLVKRTGEKVFLECVQDMDHENMFWYRQDPGLGLRLIYFSYDVKMKEKGDIPEGYSVSREKKERFSLILESASTNQTSMYLCASSPSGTSSYEQYFGPGTRLTVT.

This clone was seen more than once but under ten times. The V and J genes are TRBV24-1 and TRBJ2-7, with TRBD2 as a possible D gene (5 bases). Germline CDR1 reads KGHDR; CDR2 reads SFDVKD. Trimming stripped 1 base from V and 7 bases from J, with 16 bases between. This CDR3 has 15 residues. The CDR3 loop is CATSDFRWGVEEQYF. The DNA for the CDR3 is TGTGCCACCAGTGATTTCAGATGGGGAGTAGAGGAGCAGTACTTC.

The rearrangement joins TRBV11-2 to TRBJ1-1, with D possibly being TRBD1 (5 bases). Germline CDR1 SGHAT, CDR2 FQNNGV. Trimming removed 0 bases at V and 11 bases at J, with 19 bases between. This CDR3 is built from 15 residues. CDR3 residues: CASSLDSGEGVDAFF. The CDR3 nucleotides are TGTGCCAGCAGCTTAGATTCCGGCGAAGGGGTAGACGCTTTCTTT.

This sequence joins TRBV28 and TRBJ1-1, with unresolved D. The CDR3 runs 14 residues. Germline loops: CDR1 MDHEN, CDR2 SYDVKM. V gave up 6 bases and J gave up 1 base, with 12 bases separating them. The CDR3: CASRRDLRNTEAFF. The CDR3 nucleotides read TGTGCCAGCAGGCGCGACTTGCGGAACACTGAAGCTTTCTTT. Looking up the rest from reference TRBV28 and TRBJ1-1 gives the full variable domain: DVKVTQSSRYLVKRTGEKVFLECVQDMDHENMFWYRQDPGLGLRLIYFSYDVKMKEKGDIPEGYSVSREKKERFSLILESASTNQTSMYLCASRRDLRNTEAFFGQGTRLTVV.

CDR3 DNA: TGCGCCAGCAGCTTGGCGGGACAGGGGCACAATGAGCAGTTCTTC. This translates into CASSLAGQGHNEQFF. This rearrangement joins TRBV5-1 to TRBJ2-1; TRBD1 matches at 10 bases. The CDR3 sequence is 15 residues long. The germline gives CDR1 SGHRS, CDR2 YFSETQ. V lost 0 bases and J lost 5; bases outside the gene matches: 2.

This sequence joins TRBV20-1 and TRBJ2-5; the D is unclear. V was clipped by 6 bases and J by 7 bases, with 12 bases between them. There are 11 residues in the CDR3. Per germline, CDR1 DFQATT and CDR2 SNEGSKA (reference sequence). CDR3 protein: CSATSVGTQYF. In nucleotides, the CDR3 is TGCAGTGCCACGTCCGTCGGGACCCAGTACTTC.